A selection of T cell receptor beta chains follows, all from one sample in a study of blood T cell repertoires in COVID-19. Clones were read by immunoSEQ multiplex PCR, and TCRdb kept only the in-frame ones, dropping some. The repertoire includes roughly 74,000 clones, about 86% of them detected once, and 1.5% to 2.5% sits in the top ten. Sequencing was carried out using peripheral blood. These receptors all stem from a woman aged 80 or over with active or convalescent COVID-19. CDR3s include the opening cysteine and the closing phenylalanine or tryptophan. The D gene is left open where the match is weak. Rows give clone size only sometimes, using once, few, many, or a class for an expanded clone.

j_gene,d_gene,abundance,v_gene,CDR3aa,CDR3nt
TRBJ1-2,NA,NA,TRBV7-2,CASSIQGYGYTF,TGTGCCAGCAGTATTCAGGGATATGGCTACACCTTC
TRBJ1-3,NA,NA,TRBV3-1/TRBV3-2,CASGPTGTPGNTIYF,TGTGCCAGCGGGCCCACCGGGACACCTGGAAACACCATATATTTT
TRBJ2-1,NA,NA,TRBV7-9,CASSPYFGGSSYNEQFF,TGTGCCAGCAGCCCCTATTTTGGGGGGAGCTCCTACAATGAGCAGTTCTTC
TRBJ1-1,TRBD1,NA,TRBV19,CASEQGINTEAFF,TGTGCCAGTGAACAGGGGATTAACACTGAAGCTTTCTTT
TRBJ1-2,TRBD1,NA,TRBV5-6,CASTSTGGYGYTF,TGTGCCAGCACCTCGACAGGGGGCTATGGCTACACCTTC
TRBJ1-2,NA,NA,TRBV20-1,CSAEKGRNTF,TGCAGTGCCGAGAAAGGGAGGAACACCTTC
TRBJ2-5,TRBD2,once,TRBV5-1,CASSETSGRGPETQYF,TGCGCCAGCAGCGAGACTAGCGGGAGGGGTCCGGAGACCCAGTACTTC
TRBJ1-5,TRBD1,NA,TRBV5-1,CASSPTGRTTNQPQHF,TGCGCCAGCAGCCCGACAGGGAGGACAACAAATCAGCCCCAGCATTTT
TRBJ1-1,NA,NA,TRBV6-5,CASKPGDSLEAFF,TGTGCCAGCAAACCAGGGGATTCACTTGAAGCTTTCTTT
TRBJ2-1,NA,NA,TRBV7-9,CASSLAEYNEQFF,TGTGCCAGCAGCTTAGCGGAGTACAATGAGCAGTTCTTC
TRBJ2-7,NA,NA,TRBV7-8,CASSLARGFPYEQYF,TGTGCCAGCAGCTTAGCGCGGGGATTCCCGTACGAGCAGTACTTC
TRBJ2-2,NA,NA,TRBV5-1,CASRDLGPGELFF,TGCGCCAGCAGGGATCTGGGGCCCGGGGAGCTGTTTTTT
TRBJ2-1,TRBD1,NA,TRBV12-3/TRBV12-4,CASRATGYNEQFF,TGTGCCAGCAGAGCGACAGGGTACAATGAGCAGTTCTTC
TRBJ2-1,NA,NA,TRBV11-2,CASRTVSYNEQFF,TGTGCCAGCAGGACTGTATCTTACAATGAGCAGTTCTTC
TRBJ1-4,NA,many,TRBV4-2,CASSADRFTRNEKLFF,TGTGCCAGCAGCGCCGACAGGTTCACCCGTAATGAAAAACTGTTTTTT
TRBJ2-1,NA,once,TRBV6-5,CASKTEMGYNEQFF,TGTGCCAGCAAAACGGAGATGGGCTACAATGAGCAGTTCTTC
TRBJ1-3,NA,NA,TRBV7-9,CASSTSRFLRVSGNTIYF,TGTGCCAGCAGCACCTCACGGTTCTTGAGAGTCTCTGGAAACACCATATATTTT
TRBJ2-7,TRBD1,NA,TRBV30,CAWRVGTGHYYSYEQYF,TGTGCCTGGAGGGTAGGGACAGGGCATTATTACTCCTACGAGCAGTACTTC
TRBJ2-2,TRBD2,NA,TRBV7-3,CASSPGLAANTGELFF,TGTGCCAGCAGCCCTGGACTAGCGGCGAACACCGGGGAGCTGTTTTTT
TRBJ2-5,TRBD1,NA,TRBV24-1,CATSGQGWETQYF,TGTGCCACCAGTGGACAGGGATGGGAGACCCAGTACTTC
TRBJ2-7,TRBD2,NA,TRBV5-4,CASSAGGAGEQYF,TGTGCCAGCAGCGCCGGGGGGGCCGGCGAGCAGTACTTC
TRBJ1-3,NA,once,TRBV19,CASSLHPGRGAGNTIYF,TGTGCCAGTAGCCTACACCCCGGTCGTGGAGCTGGAAACACCATATATTTT
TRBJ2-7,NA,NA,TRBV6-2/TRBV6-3,CASSTLLEGEQYF,TGTGCCAGCAGTACTTTACTCGAGGGCGAGCAGTACTTC
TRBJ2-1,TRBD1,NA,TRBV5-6,CASSLDRGNEQFF,TGTGCCAGCAGCTTGGACAGGGGCAATGAGCAGTTCTTC
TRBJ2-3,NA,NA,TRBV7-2,CASSAEPSSDTQYF,TGTGCCAGCAGCGCGGAGCCCAGCTCAGATACGCAGTATTTT
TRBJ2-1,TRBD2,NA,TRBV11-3,CASSLNDGGTYNEQFF,TGTGCCAGCAGCTTAAATGACGGGGGGACTTACAATGAGCAGTTCTTC
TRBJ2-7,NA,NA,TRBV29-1,CSVDLTGKRYEQYF,TGCAGCGTTGACCTGACGGGGAAAAGGTACGAGCAGTACTTC
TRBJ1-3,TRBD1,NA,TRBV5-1,CASSFRDRGDTIYF,TGCGCCAGCAGCTTCCGGGACAGGGGGGACACCATATATTTT
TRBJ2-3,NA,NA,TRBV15,CATSRVRSTDTQYF,TGTGCCACCAGCAGAGTTCGGAGCACAGATACGCAGTATTTT
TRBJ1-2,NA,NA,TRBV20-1,CSASNGQRGYTF,TGCAGTGCTAGTAACGGACAGAGGGGCTACACCTTC
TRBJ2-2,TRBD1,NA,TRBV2,CASSGQGAFTGELFF,TGTGCCAGCAGTGGACAGGGGGCCTTCACCGGGGAGCTGTTTTTT
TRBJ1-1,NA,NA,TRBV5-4,CASSPRRENTEAFF,TGTGCCAGCAGCCCGAGGAGGGAAAACACTGAAGCTTTCTTT
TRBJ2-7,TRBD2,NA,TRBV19,CASSSLELAGAGEQYF,TGTGCCAGTAGTTCGTTGGAACTAGCGGGAGCAGGCGAGCAGTACTTC
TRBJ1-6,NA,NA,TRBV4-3,CASSQGQADSPLHF,TGCGCCAGCAGCCAGGGCCAAGCCGATTCACCCCTCCACTTT
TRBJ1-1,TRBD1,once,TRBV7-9,CASSYGGGGAWEAFF,TGTGCCAGCAGCTATGGTGGAGGGGGCGCTTGGGAAGCTTTCTTT
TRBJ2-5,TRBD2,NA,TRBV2,CASRTTSGGRRETQYF,TGTGCCAGCAGGACCACTAGCGGGGGGCGGAGGGAGACCCAGTACTTC
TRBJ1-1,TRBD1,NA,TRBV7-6,CASSPWTGVNTEAFF,TGTGCCAGCAGCCCGTGGACAGGGGTGAACACTGAAGCTTTCTTT
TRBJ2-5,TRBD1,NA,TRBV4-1,CASSQASGQALETQYF,TGCGCCAGCAGCCAAGCATCGGGACAGGCATTGGAGACCCAGTACTTC